Each of the 26 T cell receptor beta chains below was sequenced from the same sample in a study of cytomegalovirus exposure and HLA in healthy donors. The PCR made use of 60 Vbeta and 13 Jbeta primers. TCRdb's copy holds only in-frame clones and misses some; the assay was immunoSEQ multiplex PCR. The profile shows 170,000 or so clones, roughly four fifths of them singletons. Material for sequencing was PBMCs. The receptors were sampled from a woman between 40 and 50 years old in good health and CMV-seronegative.

The chain joins TRBV7-9 to TRBJ2-3, with TRBD2 matching 12 bases. The CDR3 has 16 amino acids. The V gene's germline CDR1 is SEHNR and CDR2 FQNEAQ (reference sequence). V lost 4 bases and J lost 2; bases outside the gene matches: 4. This chain's CDR3 is CASSSTSGGFTDTQYF. CDR3 DNA: TGTGCCAGCAGCTCGACTAGCGGGGGATTCACAGATACGCAGTATTTT.

As DNA, the CDR3 is TGTGCCAGCACGCGCCCGGGACAGGGGGCAGGCGAGCAGTACTTC. Amino acids: CASTRPGQGAGEQYF. The chain has TRBV6-1 and TRBJ2-7, with 12 bases fitting TRBD1. Looked up from germline, CDR1 is MNHNS and CDR2 is SASEGT. This CDR3 has 15 residues. J was trimmed by 6 bases and V by 7 bases; bases with no gene match: 10.

This sequence joins TRBV10-1 and TRBJ1-1, with D perhaps TRBD1 (6 bases). V gave up 4 bases and J gave up 6 bases, with 12 bases separating them. CDR3 length equals 13 residues. CDR1 and CDR2 from the germline V gene are WNHNN and SYGVQD (reference sequence). CDR3 sequence: CASSVDNRAEAFF. The CDR3 DNA sequence: TGCGCCAGCAGTGTGGACAACAGGGCTGAAGCTTTCTTT.

Regarding this clone: Its ends do not fully match the called genes, so a read error is possible. This chain joins TRBV5-4 and TRBJ1-2, with D perhaps TRBD1 (6 bases). This CDR3 is built from 16 residues. Per germline, CDR1 SGHNT and CDR2 YYREEE (reference sequence). CDR3 bases: TGCGCCAGCAGCCCCCTCGAGGGGGTTACTAACTATGGCTACACCTTC. Its translation: CASSPLEGVTNYGYTF.

The rearrangement joins TRBV7-9 to TRBJ2-7; 7 nucleotides match TRBD2. Trimming removed 3 bases from V and 5 bases from J; junction bases left unmatched: 10. CDR3 length: 15 residues. Germline CDR1 reads SEHNR; CDR2 reads FQNEAQ (reference sequence). CDR3 loop: CASSLVTSVLDEQYF. DNA for the CDR3: TGTGCCAGCAGCTTGGTAACTAGCGTATTAGACGAGCAGTACTTC.

The count of this clone is one. The V gene is TRBV5-1, the J gene TRBJ2-7; maybe TRBD1 (6 bases). The CDR3 is 14 amino acids. Germline V gene lookup returns CDR1 SGHRS and CDR2 YFSETQ. With 3 bases removed from V and 2 bases from J, the gap between germline ends came to 12 bases. The CDR3 DNA is TGCGCCAGCAGCTGGGGGTCAGGGGCCTACGAGCAGTACTTC. Its protein is CASSWGSGAYEQYF. Filled out from reference TRBV5-1 and TRBJ2-7, the complete variable domain reads KAGVTQTPRYLIKTRGQQVTLSCSPISGHRSVSWYQQTPGQGLQFLFEYFSETQRNKGNFPGRFSGRQFSNSRSEMNVSTLELGDSALYLCASSWGSGAYEQYFGPGTRLTVT.

This clone was recorded a few times. The chain links TRBV19 to TRBJ1-5; 10 nucleotides match TRBD1. CDR1 LNHDA and CDR2 SQIVND come from the germline V gene (reference sequence). J lost 6 bases, V lost 10 bases, and 6 bases had no gene match. CDR3 size: 13 residues. The CDR3: CATRDRGVQPQHF. As DNA, the CDR3 is TGTGCCACCCGGGACAGGGGCGTTCAGCCCCAGCATTTT.

The chain joins TRBV15 to TRBJ2-5; the match to TRBD1 covers 7 bases. This CDR3 region has 13 residues. The V gene end was trimmed by 6 bases and the J gene end by 2 bases; junction bases not matched to a gene: 3. CDR1 is LNHNV, CDR2 YYDKDF, per germline (reference sequence). The chain's CDR3 is CATRYRGQETQYF. DNA for the CDR3: TGTGCCACCAGATACAGGGGACAAGAGACCCAGTACTTC.

The rearrangement joins TRBV10-2 to TRBJ1-2, with D possibly matching TRBD1 (5 bases). CDR3 length: 14 residues. Germline V gene sequence: CDR1 WSHSY, CDR2 SAAADI. V lost 6 bases and J lost 7, with 18 bases in between. Here the CDR3 reads CASRTPSREFGYTF. In DNA form, the CDR3 reads TGCGCCAGCAGGACCCCGAGCAGGGAATTTGGCTACACCTTC.

Concerning this clone: At one end the junction does not follow the germline gene, possibly because of a read error. Other DNA sequences in this specimen translate into the identical CDR3. V usage is TRBV29-1 and J usage is TRBJ1-3; a weak D match, TRBD1 (6 bases). Germline V CDR1 and CDR2: SQVTM, ANQGSEA. CDR3 size: 15 residues. CDR3 sequence reads: CSVVGQFLSGNTIYF. The CDR3 bases are TGCAGTGTTGTAGGACAGTTCCTATCTGGAAACACCATATATTTT.

This clone was observed a single time. The CDR3 sequence: CASSLDYGVYGYTF. CDR3 coding DNA: TGTGCCAGCAGCTTAGATTACGGAGTCTATGGCTACACCTTC. The chain carries TRBV11-2 and TRBJ1-2; D not resolved. Trimming removed 0 bases at V and 4 bases at J, with 9 bases between. The CDR3 consists of 14 residues. CDR1 is SGHAT, CDR2 FQNNGV, per germline. The full variable domain, rest sourced from reference TRBV11-2 and TRBJ1-2, is EAGVAQSPRYKIIEKRQSVAFWCNPISGHATLYWYQQILGQGPKLLIQFQNNGVVDDSQLPKDRFSAERLKGVDSTLKIQPAKLEDSAVYLCASSLDYGVYGYTFGSGTRLTVV.

The chain carries TRBV21-1 and TRBJ1-6; the D segment call TRBD1 is taken from the table without a DNA check. TRBV21-1 is a documented pseudogene. The CDR3 is 15 residues long. The CDR3 region is CASKGDRVVDSPLHF. Here the CDR3 DNA reads TGTGCCAGCAAAGGGGACAGGGTTGTTGATTCACCCCTCCACTTT.

The chain combines TRBV11-2 with TRBJ1-1, with D unresolved. CDR3 length equals 14 residues. The germline gives CDR1 SGHAT, CDR2 FQNNGV. The ends were cut back, 5 bases at V and 0 bases at J, with 10 bases in the middle. The DNA of the CDR3 is TGTGCCAGCAGCCCAAACACCCTGAACACTGAAGCTTTCTTT. Encoded protein: CASSPNTLNTEAFF.

The chain carries TRBV2 and TRBJ2-3, with 8 bases identical to TRBD2. This CDR3 spans 14 amino acids. The V segment lost 3 bases and the J segment 6 bases; nucleotides outside the gene matches: 5. Germline lookup yields CDR1 SNHLY and CDR2 FYNNEI. In nucleotides, the CDR3 is TGTGCCAGCAGTGACCGGCGGGGGGAGGATACGCAGTATTTT. Translated: CASSDRRGEDTQYF.

The chain employs TRBV28 and TRBJ1-1, with 9 bases aligning to TRBD1. In germline, CDR1 is MDHEN, CDR2 SYDVKM. The CDR3 spans 15 residues. J lost 4 bases, V lost 0 bases, and 3 bases had no gene match. CDR3 in amino acids: CASSLWTGGATEAFF. CDR3 in DNA: TGTGCCAGCAGTTTATGGACAGGGGGTGCCACTGAAGCTTTCTTT. Drawing the rest from reference TRBV28 and TRBJ1-1, the complete variable domain is DVKVTQSSRYLVKRTGEKVFLECVQDMDHENMFWYRQDPGLGLRLIYFSYDVKMKEKGDIPEGYSVSREKKERFSLILESASTNQTSMYLCASSLWTGGATEAFFGQGTRLTVV.

V gene TRBV9 combines with J gene TRBJ2-7, with D possibly TRBD2 on 5 matching bases. CDR1 is SGDLS and CDR2 is YYNGEE in the germline V gene. V was shortened by 4 bases and J by 4 bases, with 12 bases between the two germline ends. The CDR3 runs 13 residues. This CDR3 is CASSPPGSYEQYF. The CDR3 coding sequence is TGTGCCAGCAGCCCACCGGGGTCATACGAGCAGTACTTC.

This chain connects TRBV15 to TRBJ2-1; 8 bases are a match to TRBD1. J gave up 8 bases and V 8 bases, and 5 bases lay outside the gene matches. Germline CDR1 LNHNV, CDR2 YYDKDF (reference sequence). The CDR3 covers 12 residues. Here the CDR3 DNA reads TGTGCCACCCAGGGGGCGCGAGATGAGCAGTTCTTC. Amino acids: CATQGARDEQFF.

The chain links TRBV29-1 to TRBJ1-5; no reliable D call. The V gene lost 5 bases and the J gene lost 1 base, with 9 bases spanning the gap. This CDR3 has 13 residues. Per the germline V gene, CDR1 is SQVTM and CDR2 is ANQGSEA. CDR3 in DNA: TGCAGCGTTACGGTCTCCAGCAATCAGCCCCAGCATTTT. This translates into CSVTVSSNQPQHF.

This chain connects TRBV28 to TRBJ1-4; weak D call: TRBD1 (5 bases). The CDR3 totals 14 residues. V was trimmed by 6 bases and J by 7 bases, leaving 15 bases between them. Germline CDR1 is MDHEN and CDR2 is SYDVKM. CDR3 sequence (DNA): TGTGCCAGCAGACCCGGGGGTTGGGGTGAAAAACTGTTTTTT. It encodes CASRPGGWGEKLFF.

Note on this clone: The same CDR3 can be traced to other DNA sequences in this sample. The genes are TRBV5-6 and TRBJ2-5; D might be TRBD2 (6 bases). Germline CDR1 and CDR2: SGHDT and YYEEEE. The CDR3 runs to 16 residues. V was shortened by 4 bases and J by 5 bases, with 21 bases between the two germline ends. The CDR3, as DNA: TGTGCCAGCAGCCTGGCCGAAACGGGAGCCTCGGAGACCCAGTACTTC. Its protein is CASSLAETGASETQYF.

This clone was detected a few times. The chain links TRBV18 to TRBJ1-1; TRBD1 matches 7 bases. V trimming: 4 bases; J trimming: 3 bases; junction bases outside the gene matches: 8. The V gene's germline CDR1 is KGHSH and CDR2 LQKENI. This CDR3 is 15 amino acids long. This CDR3 is CASSLLDRVDTEAFF. In nucleotides, the CDR3 is TGTGCCAGCTCACTTCTCGACAGGGTGGACACTGAAGCTTTCTTT.

The rearrangement uses TRBV5-1 and TRBJ1-1; D perhaps matches TRBD1 (5 bases). This CDR3 region has 14 residues. Germline values: CDR1 SGHRS, CDR2 YFSETQ. Between the trimmed V and J ends, which lost 2 bases and 3 bases, there was a span of 11 bases. Here the CDR3 DNA reads TGCGCCAGCAGCTTAAGGGGCGGGGACACTGAAGCTTTCTTT. This gives the protein CASSLRGGDTEAFF.

CDR3 in amino acids: CASSASTGTGDLNEKLFF. The CDR3 coding sequence is TGCGCCAGCAGCGCCAGTACCGGGACAGGGGATTTAAATGAAAAACTGTTTTTT. V gene TRBV5-1 combines with J gene TRBJ1-4; 10 bases are shared with TRBD1. The trim removed 4 bases at V and 5 bases at J, leaving 14 bases unmatched. The CDR3 runs 18 residues. Germline CDR1 reads SGHRS; CDR2 reads YFSETQ.

The chain recombines TRBV7-3 with TRBJ1-1, with a tentative D call TRBD1 (6 bases). This CDR3 has 13 amino acids. Trimming left V 5 bases short and J 8 bases short, with 15 bases between. In germline, CDR1 is SGHTA, CDR2 FQGTGA. The CDR3 spells CASSAGVGEEAFF. The CDR3 DNA reads TGTGCCAGCAGCGCAGGGGTCGGGGAGGAAGCTTTCTTT. The whole variable domain, remainder taken from reference TRBV7-3 and TRBJ1-1, is GAGVSQTPSNKVTEKGKYVELRCDPISGHTALYWYRQSLGQGPEFLIYFQGTGAADDSGLPNDRFFAVRPEGSVSTLKIQRTERGDSAVYLCASSAGVGEEAFFGQGTRLTVV.

The gene calls are TRBV4-1 and TRBJ2-5, with 7 bases aligning to TRBD2. This CDR3 is 16 amino acids long. Germline CDR1 and CDR2: MGHRA and YSYEKL. The trim removed 1 base at V and 7 bases at J, leaving 12 bases unmatched. The CDR3 loop reads CASSQGLAAQRGTQYF. CDR3 DNA sequence: TGCGCCAGCAGCCAAGGTCTAGCGGCCCAACGTGGGACCCAGTACTTC.

This chain connects TRBV15 to TRBJ2-5; 7 bases align to TRBD1. CDR1 and CDR2 (germline): LNHNV, YYDKDF (reference sequence). V trimming: 4 bases; J trimming: 1 base; junction bases outside the gene matches: 3. This CDR3 is 14 amino acids long. The DNA of the CDR3 is TGTGCCACCAGCAAAGGGGACAGCCAAGAGACCCAGTACTTC. Residues: CATSKGDSQETQYF.